The 29 T cell receptor beta chains given below trace back to one sample, sequenced in a study of response to subunit inactivated influenza vaccine (dated by TCRdb to 2016 to 2019). The library was generated by RT-PCR. Sequencing instrument: Illumina HiSeq 2500. Using fastp at Q25 and MiXCR, TCRdb reprocessed the public reads and kept productive beta chains. CDR3 protein duplicates are merged, each entry listing the most common genes and DNA. The sample table contains about 570,000 distinct CDR3 sequences; only one count was recorded for about 10% of them. Clones ranked in the top ten supply 9.5% to 11% of the sample. The sample also formed part of further work on T cells expressing NK-cell markers. The second study reports: 5'RACE template switching, by which a universal primer site and unique molecular identifiers were added, was used to make TCR beta cDNA libraries.

The sequencing used PBMCs from blood, collected on the day of vaccination. The source of these receptors is a man between 50 and 59 years old who received an inactivated influenza vaccine. Donor details come from another sample of the same person, matched by shared clones.

This clonotype appeared a few times. J is TRBJ2-1 and V is TRBV4-3, with 8 bases fitting TRBD2. The CDR3 runs to 15 residues. The germline V gene has CDR1 LGHNA and CDR2 YSLEER. Losses at the gene ends were 1 base for V and 4 bases for J; bases not matched to a gene: 3. CDR3 in amino acids: CASSQGVAGYNEQFF. The CDR3 DNA reads TGCGCCAGCAGCCAAGGGGTAGCGGGATACAATGAGCAGTTCTTC.

There are many counts of this clonotype. The J gene is TRBJ2-1, the V gene TRBV12-3 or TRBV12-4; 15 bases map to TRBD2. V dropped 7 bases and J dropped 9; count of bases not matched to a gene: 13. CDR3 length: 17 amino acids. The CDR3 DNA sequence: TGTGCCAGCAAACGGACTAGCGGGAGGGCCCGTTCACTTGAGCAGTTCTTC. Translation gives CASKRTSGRARSLEQFF.

V and J are TRBV20-1 and TRBJ2-3; D uncertain. This CDR3 contains 15 residues. The V gene lost 7 bases and the J gene lost 2 bases, with 19 bases spanning the gap. CDR1 and CDR2 (germline): DFQATT, SNEGSKA (reference sequence). Here the CDR3 DNA reads TGCAGTGGGATGATCGGGCAGAAAATCACAGATACGCAGTATTTT. The encoded protein is CSGMIGQKITDTQYF.

The chain combines TRBV3-1 with TRBJ2-7; 7 bases fit TRBD2. Germline V gives CDR1 LGHDT, CDR2 YNNKEL (reference sequence). The CDR3 covers 16 residues. V lost 5 bases and J lost 3; bases outside the gene matches: 13. CDR3 residues: CASSDATGGPYYEQYF. DNA of the CDR3: TGTGCCAGCAGCGACGCCACGGGGGGACCTTACTACGAGCAGTACTTC.

V gene TRBV5-1 combines with J gene TRBJ2-1, with TRBD1 as a possible D gene (5 bases). The V end was cut by 5 bases, the J end by 8 bases, with 14 bases between. Germline values: CDR1 SGHRS, CDR2 YFSETQ. This CDR3 region has 13 residues. In DNA, the CDR3 is TGCGCCAGCAGACCAACAGGACCCCATGAGCAGTTCTTC. Protein: CASRPTGPHEQFF.

The DNA for the CDR3 is TGCAGCGTTGAAGGAGGACGTCTAACATACAATGAGCAGTTCTTC. Translating gives CSVEGGRLTYNEQFF. The J gene is TRBJ2-1, the V gene TRBV29-1; D is undetermined. CDR1 and CDR2 (germline): SQVTM, ANQGSEA. This CDR3 comprises 15 residues. V lost 1 base, J lost 4 bases, and 14 bases lay in between.

The chain is built from TRBV7-9 and TRBJ2-7; D is perhaps TRBD1 or TRBD2 (5 bases each). The CDR3 spans 15 residues. V shed 5 bases and J shed 6 bases, with 20 bases lying between them. Germline assignment: CDR1 SEHNR and CDR2 FQNEAQ (reference sequence). CDR3 sequence (DNA): TGTGCCAGCAGCCCCGGGACCTGGAGTGGGAGCGAGCAGTACTTC. Amino acids: CASSPGTWSGSEQYF.

In this sample, this clonotype turned up a few times. The genes are TRBV6-2 or TRBV6-3 and TRBJ2-3, with D possibly being TRBD1 or TRBD2 (5 bases each). The germline V gene has CDR1 MNHEY and CDR2 SVGEGT. The V end lost 11 bases, the J end lost 6 bases, and 24 bases lay between the germline ends. The CDR3 length is 15 residues. CDR3 region: CAPRGGGRATDTQYF. In DNA, the CDR3 is TGTGCCCCCCGAGGAGGTGGCAGGGCGACGGATACGCAGTATTTT.

The chain is built from TRBV27 and TRBJ2-7; weak D call: TRBD2 (5 bases). The CDR3 sequence is 16 residues long. From germline, CDR1 is MNHEY and CDR2 SMNVEV (reference sequence). The V gene lost 1 base and the J gene lost 2 bases, with 15 bases spanning the gap. The CDR3 spells CASSLLSPSGTYEQYF. CDR3 nucleotides: TGTGCCAGCAGTTTATTATCGCCTTCCGGGACCTACGAGCAGTACTTC.

This chain connects TRBV7-8 to TRBJ1-1; no clear D gene. The V end was cut by 5 bases, the J end by 7 bases, with 20 bases between. Germline CDR1 is SGHVS and CDR2 is FQNEAQ. The CDR3 extends over 15 amino acids. The CDR3 here is CASSPLEGRRNEAFF. In DNA form, the CDR3 reads TGTGCCAGCAGCCCCCTCGAAGGGAGAAGAAATGAAGCTTTCTTT.

The table lists this clonotype with a few counts. This rearrangement joins TRBV19 to TRBJ1-6; 8 bases are shared with TRBD1. Trimming removed 6 bases from V and 5 bases from J; junction bases left unmatched: 3. The CDR3 length is 14 residues. Germline assignment: CDR1 LNHDA and CDR2 SQIVND (reference sequence). CDR3 amino acids: CASRMTGDNSPLHF. CDR3 nucleotides: TGTGCCAGTAGGATGACAGGGGATAATTCACCCCTCCACTTT.

This clonotype has just a few counts. The chain is built from TRBV7-2 and TRBJ1-5; no clear D. This CDR3 contains 15 residues. Trimming pared 5 bases from V and 7 bases from J, leaving 18 bases between. CDR1 is SGHTA, CDR2 FQGNSA, per germline. The CDR3 DNA sequence: TGTGCCAGCAGCCGCAGTGTGACATTAAAACAGCCCCAGCATTTT. Translation gives CASSRSVTLKQPQHF.

The rearrangement links TRBV27 to TRBJ2-7, with D unresolved. CDR1 and CDR2 (germline): MNHEY, SMNVEV (reference sequence). V lost 6 bases and J lost 6, with 15 bases in between. The CDR3 is made up of 13 amino acids. The CDR3 loop is CASRLSPLTEQYF. CDR3 nucleotide sequence: TGTGCCAGCAGACTAAGCCCTCTGACCGAGCAGTACTTC.

This clonotype was recorded a few times. This rearrangement joins TRBV10-3 to TRBJ2-1; TRBD1 is a possible D gene (7 bases). Germline V CDR1 and CDR2: ENHRY, SYGVKD. V lost 6 bases, J lost 2 bases, and 17 bases lay in between. The CDR3 totals 16 residues. CDR3 sequence reads: CAISPNRGGTYNEQFF. The CDR3 DNA reads TGTGCCATCAGCCCGAACAGGGGAGGCACCTACAATGAGCAGTTCTTC.

The sample holds a few counts of this clonotype. The J gene is TRBJ2-3, the V gene TRBV29-1; 13 bases align to TRBD2. V shed 2 bases and J 6 bases; nucleotides not matched to a gene: 5. Per germline, CDR1 SQVTM and CDR2 ANQGSEA. The CDR3 extends over 15 amino acids. This CDR3 is CSVEIRTSGSDTQYF. The CDR3 bases are TGCAGCGTTGAAATCAGGACTAGCGGGAGTGATACGCAGTATTTT.

The chain recombines TRBV7-8 with TRBJ2-5, with TRBD2 as a possible D gene (6 bases). Trimming left V 3 bases short and J 1 base short, with 12 bases between. Germline CDR1 SGHVS, CDR2 FQNEAQ. CDR3 length: 15 residues. The CDR3 loop reads CASSFAAGGQETQYF. In DNA form, the CDR3 reads TGTGCCAGCAGCTTCGCCGCCGGGGGCCAAGAGACCCAGTACTTC. Complete variable domain (other parts from reference TRBV7-8 and TRBJ2-5): GAGVSQSPRYKVAKRGQDVALRCDPISGHVSLFWYQQALGQGPEFLTYFQNEAQLDKSGLPSDRFFAERPEGSVSTLKIQRTQQEDSAVYLCASSFAAGGQETQYFGPGTRLLVL.

This clonotype was picked up many times. V and J are TRBV28 and TRBJ2-3; D unclear. Trimming cost V 7 bases and J 5 bases, with 13 bases left between them. The CDR3 is made up of 13 amino acids. Germline loops: CDR1 MDHEN, CDR2 SYDVKM. DNA of the CDR3: TGTGCCAGCATCCCGCTAACGCGAGATACGCAGTATTTT. Translation: CASIPLTRDTQYF.

Only a few counts were recorded for this clonotype. This rearrangement joins TRBV24-1 to TRBJ2-1; TRBD1 matches at 8 bases. This CDR3 spans 15 amino acids. Trimming at V came to 4 bases and at J to 8 bases, leaving 9 bases not matched to a gene. Germline V gene lookup returns CDR1 KGHDR and CDR2 SFDVKD. The CDR3 loop is CATSDSTGAVDEQFF. Written as DNA, the CDR3 is TGTGCCACCAGTGACTCGACAGGGGCGGTGGATGAGCAGTTCTTC.

The rearrangement links TRBV14 to TRBJ2-1, with 10 bases aligning to TRBD1. V lost 3 bases and J lost 7; bases outside the gene matches: 15. The length of the CDR3 is 18 residues. Germline V lookup: CDR1 SGHDN, CDR2 FVKESK. CDR3 in amino acids: CASSHRLDRDRGRNEQFF. Here the CDR3 DNA reads TGTGCCAGCAGCCATCGCCTTGACCGGGACAGGGGTAGGAATGAGCAGTTCTTC.

The sample holds a few counts of this clonotype. The rearrangement joins TRBV11-2 to TRBJ1-4, with D perhaps TRBD1 (5 bases). Germline CDR1 reads SGHAT; CDR2 reads FQNNGV. The CDR3 is 15 residues long. V was cut by 4 bases and J by 8 bases, with 17 bases left in between. The CDR3 reads CASSSHVMGEEKLFF. The DNA of the CDR3 is TGTGCCAGCAGCTCCCACGTGATGGGGGAGGAAAAACTGTTTTTT.

This clonotype was picked up a small number of times. The rearrangement links TRBV5-4 to TRBJ2-1; D may be TRBD1 (5 bases). CDR3 length equals 16 residues. Germline-derived CDR1 and CDR2 are SGHNT and YYREEE (reference sequence). V gave up 4 bases and J gave up 1 base, with 15 bases separating them. CDR3 amino acids: CASSPRQFRSYNEQFF. In DNA form, the CDR3 reads TGTGCCAGCAGCCCGAGACAGTTCCGGTCCTACAATGAGCAGTTCTTC.

This clonotype has ten or more counts. The gene calls are TRBV4-2 and TRBJ2-6; no clear D gene. The CDR3 totals 16 residues. Germline assignment: CDR1 LGHNA and CDR2 YNFKEQ. Deletions cut 1 base from V and 0 bases from J, with 7 bases between. The CDR3 DNA follows: TGTGCCAGCAGCCAAGGAGTCTTCTCTGGGGCCAACGTCCTGACTTTC. Translated: CASSQGVFSGANVLTF.

The table lists this clonotype with a few counts. This chain links TRBV20-1 with TRBJ2-7, with 10 positions matching TRBD1. The CDR3 extends over 14 amino acids. Germline values: CDR1 DFQATT, CDR2 SNEGSKA (reference sequence). The trim removed 0 bases at V and 5 bases at J, leaving 4 bases unmatched. CDR3 bases: TGCAGTGCTAGAGACCCGACAGGGGGCGACGAGCAGTACTTC. It codes for CSARDPTGGDEQYF.

This clonotype occurred a few times. The chain is built from TRBV7-8 and TRBJ2-2; the match to TRBD1 covers 7 bases. This CDR3 comprises 15 residues. V was clipped by 4 bases and J by 3 bases; unmatched bases: 5. Germline V gene sequence: CDR1 SGHVS, CDR2 FQNEAQ. The DNA for the CDR3 is TGTGCCAGCAGCTCGGACAGGCGATACACCGGGGAGCTGTTTTTT. Its protein is CASSSDRRYTGELFF.

The V call is TRBV15, the J call TRBJ2-3; TRBD2 matches at 12 bases. The CDR3 loop spans 14 amino acids. Per germline, CDR1 LNHNV and CDR2 YYDKDF (reference sequence). J lost 3 bases, V lost 6 bases, and 1 base had no gene match. The CDR3 protein is CATRLAGGTDTQYF. The CDR3 bases are TGTGCCACCAGACTAGCGGGGGGAACAGATACGCAGTATTTT.

This clonotype was detected a few times. This chain connects TRBV6-2 or TRBV6-3 to TRBJ1-5; 9 bases match TRBD1. Germline CDR1 is MNHEY and CDR2 is SVGEGT. V was pared by 5 bases and J by 5 bases, with 10 bases of the junction left unmatched. The length of the CDR3 is 16 residues. CDR3 sequence (DNA): TGTGCCAGCAGTGGGGGCCCGGGACAGGGTGATCAGCCCCAGCATTTT. This gives the protein CASSGGPGQGDQPQHF.

CDR3 loop: CSARETSETYEQYF. The DNA of the CDR3 is TGCAGTGCTAGAGAAACTAGCGAAACCTACGAGCAGTACTTC. J is TRBJ2-7 and V is TRBV20-1, with 7 bases lining up with TRBD2. Trimming cost V 0 bases and J 2 bases; bases outside gene matches: 4. The CDR3 covers 14 residues. The V gene's germline CDR1 is DFQATT and CDR2 SNEGSKA (reference sequence).

The V and J genes are TRBV11-1 and TRBJ2-1; TRBD1 matches 10 bases. The CDR3 spans 15 residues. After removal of 3 bases from V and 4 bases from J, the junction contained 3 bases not matched to a gene. CDR1 and CDR2 from the germline V gene are SGHAT and FQDESV (reference sequence). CDR3 protein: CASSLDRGKYNEQFF. The CDR3 nucleotides read TGTGCCAGCAGCTTGGACAGGGGGAAATACAATGAGCAGTTCTTC.

This clonotype was seen at least ten times. The V call is TRBV10-3, the J call TRBJ2-1; no clear D gene. V lost 6 bases, J lost 9 bases, and 15 bases lay in between. Germline V CDR1 and CDR2: ENHRY, SYGVKD. The CDR3 is 13 residues long. The DNA for the CDR3 is TGTGCCATCAGCGACCGGCTATCCGTTGAGCAGTTCTTC. It encodes CAISDRLSVEQFF.